This T cell receptor beta chain was identified during a study of shared clonotypes between healthy human individuals. Study-level findings and limits: Among donors, the sharing of clonotypes was expected to be influenced by sequencing depth. Limitation of the genetic and exposure-history diversity represented came from the few donors. The authors sampled blood alone, and tissue repertoires likely differ.

This clone was seen a handful of times. What it recognizes is unknown. V lost 5 bases to trimming and J lost 2 bases; unmatched junction nucleotides: 5. The CDR3 is 15 residues long. CDR1 and CDR2 (germline): ENHRY, SYGVKD. Naive CD8 populations comprised CD45RO-negative cells positively selected for CCR7, excluding terminally differentiated effector memory CD45RA+ cells. Method: immunoSEQ multiplex PCR; TCRdb's copy keeps in-frame clones and lacks some. Among fewer than 1 million clones listed, approximately 97% were seen once. Sequencing input: naive CD8+ T cells sorted from blood. The sequence derives from a man younger than 40 in good health. This sequence joins TRBV10-3 and TRBJ2-7; TRBD2 matches at 11 bases. CDR3 DNA: TGTGCCATCAGTCCCGTGACTAGCGGGACCTACGAGCAGTACTTC. Its translation is CAISPVTSGTYEQYF.